The following is a T cell receptor beta chain sequence with its context. The record originates from a study of OX40 agonist ivuxolimab in advanced cancers. V was shortened by 2 bases and J by 5 bases, with 4 bases between the two germline ends. The CDR3 loop spans 12 amino acids. Germline CDR1 and CDR2: MDHEN and SYDVKM. Libraries were prepared by immunoSEQ multiplex PCR; TCRdb keeps only in-frame clonotypes and omits some of them. The sample lists tens of thousands of clones; over 80% were seen once. Sample: CD4+ or CD8+ T cells sorted from blood, taken in a trial of the OX40 agonist ivuxolimab. This clonotype originated in an adult with an advanced solid tumor such as melanoma, head and neck, liver or kidney cancer. The genes are TRBV28 and TRBJ1-5; D uncertain. The CDR3 nucleotides are TGTGCCAGCAGTTTAAGAGATCAGCCCCAGCATTTT. As protein: CASSLRDQPQHF.